This T cell receptor beta chain was found in a study of shared clonotypes between healthy human individuals. Naive CD8 cells, CD45RO-negative and positively selected for CCR7, excluded terminally differentiated effector memory CD45RA+ cells. All donors were healthy HIV-negative adults lacking recent acute infections or vaccinations. Each PCR replicate from the sorted subsets contained roughly 210 ng DNA, which is about 31,000 T cell genomes. Data came from immunoSEQ multiplex PCR; TCRdb stores just in-frame clones and leaves some out. The repertoire holds roughly 1,800,000 clones, with 85% to 95% as singletons. Notes on this clone: Distinct nucleotide sequences in the sample also encode this CDR3.

The length of the CDR3 is 16 residues. Germline V lookup: CDR1 MNHEY, CDR2 SMNVEV (reference sequence). With V trimmed by 0 bases and J by 2 bases, 7 bases remained unmatched. Sequenced material: naive CD8+ T cells sorted from blood. The sequence came from a man younger than 30 in good health. V and J are TRBV27 and TRBJ2-7; 7 positions agree with TRBD1. The CDR3 loop reads CASSLSWGTGAYEQYF. CDR3 DNA: TGTGCCAGCAGTTTATCGTGGGGAACAGGGGCCTACGAGCAGTACTTC.